The next 6 T cell receptor beta chains were all read from a single sample in a study of cytomegalovirus exposure and HLA in healthy donors. Vbeta (60) and Jbeta (13) primers were used in the PCR. Measured with immunoSEQ multiplex PCR; TCRdb has only the in-frame clones, and not every one. The sample consists of more than 100,000 clones, roughly four fifths of them appearing once. The sequenced sample consisted of PBMCs. These TCRs come from a woman aged 55-69 years in good health and CMV-seronegative.

The chain recombines TRBV5-1 with TRBJ2-5; 12 bases map to TRBD2. This CDR3 has 17 amino acids. Germline CDR1 reads SGHRS; CDR2 reads YFSETQ. V gave up 2 bases and J gave up 5 bases; unmatched junction bases: 10. The CDR3 nucleotides are TGCGCCAGCAGCTTCCTAGCGGGGGGGCCTATAGAGGAGACCCAGTACTTC. Encoded protein: CASSFLAGGPIEETQYF.

CDR3 nucleotide sequence: TGCAGCGTACCCCTTCGACAGGGCACCAACAATGAGCAGTTCTTC. It yields the protein CSVPLRQGTNNEQFF. The chain recombines TRBV29-1 with TRBJ2-1, with 7 positions matching TRBD1. CDR1 is SQVTM and CDR2 is ANQGSEA in the germline V gene. This CDR3 contains 15 residues. V trimming: 6 bases; J trimming: 5 bases; junction bases outside the gene matches: 13.

The chain links TRBV28 to TRBJ2-1; 9 bases are shared with TRBD2. This CDR3 comprises 16 residues. Germline CDR1 is MDHEN and CDR2 is SYDVKM. V was clipped by 6 bases and J by 5 bases; unmatched bases: 11. CDR3 residues: CASSPPTSGLHNEQFF. DNA for the CDR3: TGTGCCAGCAGCCCCCCTACTAGCGGGTTACACAATGAGCAGTTCTTC.

The genes are TRBV2 and TRBJ1-1; TRBD1 might be the D (5 bases). There are 15 residues in the CDR3. V shed 0 bases and J shed 1 base, with 9 bases lying between them. Germline CDR1 SNHLY, CDR2 FYNNEI. Here the CDR3 DNA reads TGTGCCAGCAGTGAAGCGGGGCAGGGGAACACTGAAGCTTTCTTT. Its translation is CASSEAGQGNTEAFF.

V gene TRBV19 combines with J gene TRBJ1-5; 9 positions match TRBD1. CDR1 is LNHDA, CDR2 SQIVND, per germline (reference sequence). J gave up 5 bases and V 4 bases, and 3 bases lay outside the gene matches. The CDR3 runs 14 residues. In DNA form, the CDR3 reads TGTGCCAGTAGTAGAACAGGGGGCCATCAGCCCCAGCATTTT. It specifies CASSRTGGHQPQHF.

This clone was seen a few times. The rearrangement links TRBV6-6 to TRBJ2-7, with 9 positions matching TRBD1. With V trimmed by 4 bases and J by 2 bases, 9 bases remained unmatched. The CDR3 runs 16 residues. Germline CDR1 reads MNHNY; CDR2 reads SVGAGI (reference sequence). The CDR3 DNA reads as TGTGCCAGCAGTTCCACCGGGACAGGGTCCCCCTACGAGCAGTACTTC. Amino acid sequence: CASSSTGTGSPYEQYF.